This note documents a single T cell receptor (beta chain) sequence. Its antigen is as yet unknown. The primer mix had 60 Vbeta and 13 Jbeta primers. Using immunoSEQ multiplex PCR, the repertoire was profiled, and TCRdb retains in-frame clones only, with some absent. The profile shows roughly 110,000 clones, about 81% of them singletons. The data are from a study of cytomegalovirus exposure and HLA in healthy donors. Study-wide findings and caveats: A later analysis showed that HLA-associated TCR beta chains had undergone more clonal expansion than equally common others. The authors considered a cluster of highly shared sequence variants likely to be a sequencing artifact.

Sequencing was carried out using PBMCs. The sequence came from a male donor in good health and CMV-seropositive.

CDR3 region: CASSWTPRGLNYGYTF. The CDR3 DNA reads TGTGCCAGCAGTTGGACACCCAGGGGCCTTAACTATGGCTACACCTTC. The chain is built from TRBV25-1 and TRBJ1-2, with D possibly being TRBD1 (6 bases). CDR3 length: 16 residues. Germline V lookup: CDR1 MGHDK, CDR2 SYGVNS. V lost 5 bases and J lost 1, with 17 bases in between.